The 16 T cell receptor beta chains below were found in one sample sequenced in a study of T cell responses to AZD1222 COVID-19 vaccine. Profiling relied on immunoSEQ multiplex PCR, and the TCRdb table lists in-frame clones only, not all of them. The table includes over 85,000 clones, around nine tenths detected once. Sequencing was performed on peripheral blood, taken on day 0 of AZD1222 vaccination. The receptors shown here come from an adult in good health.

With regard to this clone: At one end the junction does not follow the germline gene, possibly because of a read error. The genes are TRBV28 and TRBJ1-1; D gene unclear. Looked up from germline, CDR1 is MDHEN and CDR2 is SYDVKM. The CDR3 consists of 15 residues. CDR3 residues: CASSLSQSSRTPATF. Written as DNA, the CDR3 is TGTGCCAGCAGTTTATCGCAGTCCTCTCGGACGCCCGCGACCTTT.

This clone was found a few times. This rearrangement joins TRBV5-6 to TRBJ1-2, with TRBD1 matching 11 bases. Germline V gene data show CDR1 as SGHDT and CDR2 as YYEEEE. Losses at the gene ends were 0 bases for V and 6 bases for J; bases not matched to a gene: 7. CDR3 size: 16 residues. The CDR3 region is CASSLVGDRGSDGYTF. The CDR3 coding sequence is TGTGCCAGCAGCTTGGTTGGGGACAGGGGGTCGGATGGCTACACCTTC.

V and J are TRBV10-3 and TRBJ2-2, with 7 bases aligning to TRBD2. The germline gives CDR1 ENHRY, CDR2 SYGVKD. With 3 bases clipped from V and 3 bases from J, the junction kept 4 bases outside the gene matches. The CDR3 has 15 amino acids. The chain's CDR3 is CAISDAGVDTGELFF. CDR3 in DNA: TGTGCCATCAGTGATGCGGGGGTGGACACCGGGGAGCTGTTTTTT.

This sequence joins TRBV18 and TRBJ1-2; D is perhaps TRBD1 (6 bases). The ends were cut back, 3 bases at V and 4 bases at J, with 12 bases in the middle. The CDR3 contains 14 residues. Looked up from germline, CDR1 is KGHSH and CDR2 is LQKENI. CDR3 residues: CASSPDSRRYGYTF. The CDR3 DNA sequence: TGTGCCAGCTCACCGGACAGTCGGCGCTATGGCTACACCTTC. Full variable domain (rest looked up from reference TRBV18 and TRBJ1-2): NAGVMQNPRHLVRRRGQEARLRCSPMKGHSHVYWYRQLPEEGLKFMVYLQKENIIDESGMPKERFSAEFPKEGPSILRIQQVVRGDSAAYFCASSPDSRRYGYTFGSGTRLTVV.

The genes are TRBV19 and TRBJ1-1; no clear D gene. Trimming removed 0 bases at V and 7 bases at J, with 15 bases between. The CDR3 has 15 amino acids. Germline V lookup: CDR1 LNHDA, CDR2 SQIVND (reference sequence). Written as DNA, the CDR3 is TGTGCCAGTAGTATAGATCAACGCCGCCGGGATGAAGCTTTCTTT. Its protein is CASSIDQRRRDEAFF.

CDR3 residues: CASSVAPTVSYEQYF. As DNA, the CDR3 is TGTGCCAGCAGCGTAGCCCCGACAGTCTCCTACGAGCAGTACTTC. V usage is TRBV9 and J usage is TRBJ2-7, with D maybe TRBD1 (5 bases). The length of the CDR3 is 15 residues. V was cut by 0 bases and J by 0 bases, with 10 bases left in between. The germline V gene encodes CDR1 SGDLS and CDR2 YYNGEE.

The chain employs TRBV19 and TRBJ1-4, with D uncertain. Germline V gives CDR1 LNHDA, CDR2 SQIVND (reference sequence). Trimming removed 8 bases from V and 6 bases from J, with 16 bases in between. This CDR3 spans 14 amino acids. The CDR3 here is CASAPGGGHEKLFF. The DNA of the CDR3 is TGTGCCAGTGCTCCGGGCGGAGGGCATGAAAAACTGTTTTTT.

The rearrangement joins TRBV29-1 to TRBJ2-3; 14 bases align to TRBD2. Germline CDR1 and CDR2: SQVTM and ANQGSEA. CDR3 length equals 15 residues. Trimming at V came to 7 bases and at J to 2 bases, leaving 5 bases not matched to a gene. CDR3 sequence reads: CSAGLAGGYTDTQYF. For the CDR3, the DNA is TGCAGCGCCGGACTAGCGGGGGGATACACAGATACGCAGTATTTT.

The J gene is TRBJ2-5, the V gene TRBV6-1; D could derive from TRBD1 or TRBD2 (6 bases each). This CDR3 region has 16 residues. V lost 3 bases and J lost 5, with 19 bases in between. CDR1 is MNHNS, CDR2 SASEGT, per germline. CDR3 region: CASSDKDRRGSETQYF. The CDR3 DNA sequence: TGTGCCAGCAGTGACAAGGACCGGAGGGGGAGTGAGACCCAGTACTTC.

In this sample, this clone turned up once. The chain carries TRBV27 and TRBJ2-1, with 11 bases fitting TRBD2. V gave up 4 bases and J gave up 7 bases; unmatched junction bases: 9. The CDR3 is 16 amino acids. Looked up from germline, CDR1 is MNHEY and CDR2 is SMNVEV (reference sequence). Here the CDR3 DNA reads TGTGCCAGCAGTTCCCCGACTAGCGGGATGGGGAATGAGCAGTTCTTC. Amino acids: CASSSPTSGMGNEQFF.

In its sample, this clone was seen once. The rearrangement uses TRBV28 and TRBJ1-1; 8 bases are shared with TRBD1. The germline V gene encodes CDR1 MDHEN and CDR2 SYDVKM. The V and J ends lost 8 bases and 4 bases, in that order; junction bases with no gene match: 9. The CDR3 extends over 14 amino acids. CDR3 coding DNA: TGTGCCAGCGACGACAGGGGCGGGGTCACTGAAGCTTTCTTT. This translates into CASDDRGGVTEAFF.

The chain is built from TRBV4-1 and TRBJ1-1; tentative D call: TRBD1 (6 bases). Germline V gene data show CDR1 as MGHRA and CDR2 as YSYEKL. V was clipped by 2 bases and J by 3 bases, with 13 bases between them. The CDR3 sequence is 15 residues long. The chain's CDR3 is CASSQPMDRYTEAFF. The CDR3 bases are TGCGCCAGCAGCCAACCAATGGACAGATACACTGAAGCTTTCTTT.

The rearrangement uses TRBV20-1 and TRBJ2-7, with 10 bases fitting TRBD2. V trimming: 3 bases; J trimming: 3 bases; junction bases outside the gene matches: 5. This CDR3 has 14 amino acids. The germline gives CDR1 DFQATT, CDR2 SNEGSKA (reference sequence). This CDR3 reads CSASSPSGSYEQYF. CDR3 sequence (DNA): TGCAGTGCTAGTAGTCCTAGCGGGAGCTACGAGCAGTACTTC.

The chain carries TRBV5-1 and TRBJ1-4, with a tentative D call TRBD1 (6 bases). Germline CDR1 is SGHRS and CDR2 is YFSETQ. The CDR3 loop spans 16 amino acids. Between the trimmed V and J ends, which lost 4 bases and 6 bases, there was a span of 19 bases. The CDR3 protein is CASSTRTVSLHEKLFF. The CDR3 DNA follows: TGCGCCAGCAGCACAAGGACAGTAAGCCTTCATGAAAAACTGTTTTTT.

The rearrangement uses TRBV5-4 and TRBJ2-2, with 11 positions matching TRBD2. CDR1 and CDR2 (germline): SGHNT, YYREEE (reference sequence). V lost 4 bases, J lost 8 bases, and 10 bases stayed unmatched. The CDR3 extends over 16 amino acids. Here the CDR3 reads CASSMTSGTTTGELFF. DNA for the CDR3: TGTGCCAGCAGCATGACTAGCGGGACTACCACGGGGGAGCTGTTTTTT.

The CDR3, as DNA: TGTGCCAGCAGTATCGAGACAGGGGGCCGCGTTCAGTACTTC. Translated, it gives CASSIETGGRVQYF. The V call is TRBV6-5, the J call TRBJ2-4, with 10 bases lining up with TRBD1. Germline CDR1 and CDR2: MNHEY and SVGAGI. After removal of 5 bases from V and 11 bases from J, the junction contained 9 bases not matched to a gene. The CDR3 covers 14 residues.